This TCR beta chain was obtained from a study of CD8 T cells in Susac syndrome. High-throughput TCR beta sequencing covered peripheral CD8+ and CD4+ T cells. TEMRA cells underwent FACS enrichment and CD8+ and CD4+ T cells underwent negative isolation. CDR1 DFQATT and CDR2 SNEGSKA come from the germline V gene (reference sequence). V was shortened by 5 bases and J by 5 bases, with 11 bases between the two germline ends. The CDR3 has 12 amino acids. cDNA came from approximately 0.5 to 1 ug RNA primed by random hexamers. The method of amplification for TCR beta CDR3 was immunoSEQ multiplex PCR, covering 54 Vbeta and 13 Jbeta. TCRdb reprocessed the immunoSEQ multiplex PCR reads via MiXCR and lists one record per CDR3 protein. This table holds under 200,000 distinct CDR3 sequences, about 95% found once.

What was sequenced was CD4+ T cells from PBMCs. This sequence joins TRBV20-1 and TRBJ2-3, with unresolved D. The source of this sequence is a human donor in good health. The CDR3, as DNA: TGCAGTGCTCAGACTCGCCGAGATACGCAGTATTTT. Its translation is CSAQTRRDTQYF.